Each of the 28 T cell receptor beta chains below was sequenced from the same sample in a study of blood T cell repertoires in COVID-19. Sequencing used immunoSEQ multiplex PCR; TCRdb keeps in-frame clones, though not all of them. The data show under 300,000 clones, approximately 79% seen once. The sequenced material came from peripheral blood. The receptors come from a woman between 35 and 50 years old with active or convalescent COVID-19.

This clone was detected many times. The chain joins TRBV28 to TRBJ1-4, with 10 bases fitting TRBD1. In germline, CDR1 is MDHEN, CDR2 SYDVKM. This CDR3 has 14 residues. The V gene end was trimmed by 4 bases and the J gene end by 7 bases; junction bases not matched to a gene: 3. CDR3 nucleotide sequence: TGTGCCAGCAGTTGGGACAGGGGCCGTGAAAAACTGTTTTTT. This sequence encodes CASSWDRGREKLFF.

With regard to this clone: The germline gene is not matched at one end of the junction; a read error may be the cause. The rearrangement joins TRBV3-1 (or the pseudogene TRBV3-2) to TRBJ2-2; 9 bases agree with TRBD2. The CDR3 totals 18 residues. Per germline, CDR1 LGHDT and CDR2 YNNKEL (reference sequence). The CDR3 here is CARSQWSRGGGLTGELFF. CDR3 nucleotide sequence: TGTGCCCGCAGCCAATGGAGCCGCGGGGGGGGGCTCACCGGGGAGCTGTTTTTT.

The rearrangement links TRBV10-3 to TRBJ1-2, with D possibly matching TRBD1 (6 bases). V gave up 11 bases and J gave up 2 bases, with 33 bases separating them. Germline V gene data show CDR1 as ENHRY and CDR2 as SYGVKD. CDR3 length: 19 amino acids. The CDR3 spells CAARGWTAYEGRRNYGYTF. CDR3 in DNA: TGTGCCGCAAGGGGGTGGACTGCTTACGAGGGGCGCAGGAACTATGGCTACACCTTC.

The chain links TRBV10-3 to TRBJ2-1; D may be TRBD1 (7 bases). The CDR3 length is 13 residues. V lost 9 bases and J 8 bases, leaving 17 bases between the germline ends. Per the germline V gene, CDR1 is ENHRY and CDR2 is SYGVKD. The CDR3 protein is CAMLAQGGDEQFF. The DNA for the CDR3 is TGTGCCATGTTAGCCCAGGGGGGCGATGAGCAGTTCTTC.

This clone has only a few counts. The chain employs TRBV5-5 and TRBJ2-1; tentative D call: TRBD2 (6 bases). The CDR3 loop spans 16 amino acids. Germline loops: CDR1 SGHKS, CDR2 YYEKEE (reference sequence). Trimming took 1 base from V and 0 from J, leaving 11 bases between them. CDR3 protein: CASSLRAGSSYNEQFF. CDR3 coding DNA: TGTGCCAGCAGCTTGCGTGCCGGGAGCTCCTACAATGAGCAGTTCTTC.

This rearrangement joins TRBV30 to TRBJ2-7; TRBD1 is a possible D gene (6 bases). Germline loops: CDR1 GTSNPN, CDR2 SVGIG (reference sequence). This CDR3 spans 13 amino acids. V lost 2 bases and J lost 1, with 9 bases in between. CDR3 amino acids: CAWSLDSSYEQYF. The CDR3 DNA reads as TGTGCCTGGAGTCTGGACAGTTCCTACGAGCAGTACTTC.

The chain is built from TRBV29-1 and TRBJ2-1, with 9 nucleotides matching TRBD1. After removal of 6 bases from V and 12 bases from J, the junction contained 6 bases not matched to a gene. The CDR3 totals 11 residues. Per germline, CDR1 SQVTM and CDR2 ANQGSEA. CDR3 region: CSVLGQGRQFF. The CDR3 nucleotides are TGCAGCGTCCTCGGACAGGGGCGGCAGTTCTTC.

The genes are TRBV9 and TRBJ1-2, with 7 bases identical to TRBD1. In germline, CDR1 is SGDLS, CDR2 YYNGEE. With V trimmed by 4 bases and J by 6 bases, 6 bases remained unmatched. The CDR3 has 13 residues. The DNA of the CDR3 is TGTGCCAGCAGCCCCAGGGGGACCCATGGCTACACCTTC. It specifies CASSPRGTHGYTF.

The CDR3 nucleotides read TGTGCCAGCAGTTACTCGAGCGAACCCTACAATGAGCAGTTCTTC. Protein sequence: CASSYSSEPYNEQFF. The V gene is TRBV6-5, the J gene TRBJ2-1; D not resolved. Germline assignment: CDR1 MNHEY and CDR2 SVGAGI. The length of the CDR3 is 15 residues. The V and J ends lost 0 bases and 2 bases respectively, with 8 bases between them.

This clone occurred a few times. The chain couples TRBV27 to TRBJ1-4, with D uncertain. The CDR3 spans 16 residues. Germline V CDR1 and CDR2: MNHEY, SMNVEV (reference sequence). Trimming removed 10 bases at V and 0 bases at J, with 18 bases between. The chain's CDR3 is CATRINSLATNEKLFF. The CDR3, as DNA: TGTGCCACCAGGATCAATTCCTTAGCAACTAATGAAAAACTGTTTTTT. Based on the CDR3 plus reference TRBV27 and TRBJ1-4, the full variable domain is EAQVTQNPRYLITVTGKKLTVTCSQNMNHEYMSWYRQDPGLGLRQIYYSMNVEVTDKGDVPEGYKVSRKEKRNFPLILESPSPNQTSLYFCATRINSLATNEKLFFGSGTQLSVL.

The chain combines TRBV9 with TRBJ2-3; D may be TRBD1 (6 bases). The CDR3 has 15 amino acids. Germline CDR1 reads SGDLS; CDR2 reads YYNGEE. The V end was cut by 6 bases, the J end by 2 bases, with 16 bases between. CDR3 sequence: CASNPGTQNTDTQYF. The CDR3 DNA follows: TGTGCCAGCAACCCGGGGACACAGAACACAGATACGCAGTATTTT.

The chain couples TRBV6-5 to TRBJ2-1, with a possible D match to TRBD2 (7 bases). This CDR3 spans 14 amino acids. Germline V gives CDR1 MNHEY, CDR2 SVGAGI. Trimming shortened V by 7 bases and J by 6 bases, and 16 bases separated the two germline ends. CDR3 coding DNA: TGTGCCAGCACCGCGGGGGCGGTCGGCAATGAGCAGTTCTTC. The encoded protein is CASTAGAVGNEQFF.

This chain uses TRBV6-5 with TRBJ1-5; no definite D call. Germline V gene lookup returns CDR1 MNHEY and CDR2 SVGAGI. The V end lost 5 bases, the J end lost 4 bases, and 9 bases lay between the germline ends. CDR3 size: 13 residues. In DNA form, the CDR3 reads TGTGCCAGCAGTAACCGGGAAAATCAGCCCCAGCATTTT. The encoded protein is CASSNRENQPQHF.

J is TRBJ1-2 and V is TRBV20-1; a possible D gene is TRBD1 (5 bases). V was shortened by 5 bases and J by 4 bases, with 8 bases between the two germline ends. Germline CDR1 is DFQATT and CDR2 is SNEGSKA (reference sequence). This CDR3 has 11 amino acids. CDR3 in amino acids: CSADDSYGYTF. The DNA for the CDR3 is TGCAGTGCTGACGACAGCTATGGCTACACCTTC.

The chain joins TRBV12-3 or TRBV12-4 to TRBJ1-2; D uncertain. The V end lost 3 bases, the J end lost 8 bases, and 13 bases lay between the germline ends. The CDR3 covers 13 residues. The CDR3 loop reads CASSFESYKGYTF. CDR3 bases: TGTGCCAGCAGTTTCGAGAGCTATAAGGGCTACACCTTC.

The chain couples TRBV28 to TRBJ1-1; unclear D gene. In germline, CDR1 is MDHEN, CDR2 SYDVKM. The V end lost 7 bases, the J end lost 4 bases, and 13 bases lay between the germline ends. The length of the CDR3 is 13 residues. CDR3 DNA sequence: TGTGCCAGCATCCACAGTTCCCTCACTGAAGCTTTCTTT. Translated, it gives CASIHSSLTEAFF.

V and J are TRBV4-1 and TRBJ1-2; D is perhaps TRBD1 (5 bases). The CDR3 loop spans 17 amino acids. The germline V and J ends were trimmed by 1 base and 2 bases, with 17 bases remaining between them. Per the germline V gene, CDR1 is MGHRA and CDR2 is YSYEKL. This CDR3 reads CASSQGPVGGTNYGYTF. The DNA for the CDR3 is TGCGCCAGCAGCCAAGGCCCCGTCGGAGGGACCAACTATGGCTACACCTTC.

This sequence joins TRBV5-1 and TRBJ1-1; D perhaps matches TRBD1 (5 bases). Germline CDR1 SGHRS, CDR2 YFSETQ. With 10 bases removed from V and 3 bases from J, the gap between germline ends came to 16 bases. The CDR3 extends over 13 amino acids. The CDR3 spells CASNRPGDTEAFF. CDR3 in DNA: TGCGCCTCAAATCGACCGGGGGACACTGAAGCTTTCTTT.

In nucleotides, the CDR3 is TGTGCCAGCAGTCCGAACAGGAATTATGAGCAGTACGTC. Translation gives CASSPNRNYEQYV. J is TRBJ2-7 and V is TRBV28, with D perhaps matching TRBD1 (5 bases). Trimming removed 5 bases at V and 7 bases at J, with 15 bases between. The CDR3 runs to 13 residues. The germline CDR1 and CDR2 sequences are MDHEN and SYDVKM.

This chain connects TRBV6-4 to TRBJ2-3, with TRBD2 matching over 8 bases. Germline CDR1 reads MRHNA; CDR2 reads SNTAGT. The CDR3 length is 13 residues. Losses at the gene ends were 10 bases for V and 1 base for J; bases not matched to a gene: 4. Written as DNA, the CDR3 is TGTGCCACGAGGCGGGGGGGCACAGATACGCAGTATTTT. Encoded protein: CATRRGGTDTQYF.

The gene calls are TRBV27 and TRBJ2-2; possible D gene TRBD2, 5 bases. The CDR3 has 14 amino acids. Germline CDR1 and CDR2: MNHEY and SMNVEV (reference sequence). Between the trimmed V and J ends, which lost 5 bases and 8 bases, there was a span of 15 bases. This CDR3 reads CASSRIPPGGELFF. The CDR3 nucleotides are TGTGCCAGCAGTCGGATACCCCCGGGGGGGGAGCTGTTTTTT.

J is TRBJ2-7 and V is TRBV6-1; 7 bases map to TRBD1. Germline CDR1 MNHNS, CDR2 SASEGT. V lost 1 base and J lost 0; bases outside the gene matches: 0. The CDR3 has 14 amino acids. The CDR3 spells CASSEGDSSYEQYV. In nucleotides, the CDR3 is TGTGCCAGCAGTGAAGGGGACAGCTCCTACGAGCAGTACGTC.

The V and J genes are TRBV7-9 and TRBJ2-3; 9 positions agree with TRBD1. The CDR3 extends over 15 amino acids. The V gene end was trimmed by 5 bases and the J gene end by 1 base; junction bases not matched to a gene: 4. Germline V lookup: CDR1 SEHNR, CDR2 FQNEAQ (reference sequence). The CDR3 DNA is TGTGCCAGCAGCCCCCGGGACAGGGGCACAGATACGCAGTATTTT. This codes for CASSPRDRGTDTQYF. Supplemented by reference TRBV7-9 and TRBJ2-3, the full variable domain reads DTGVSQNPRHKITKRGQNVTFRCDPISEHNRLYWYRQTLGQGPEFLTYFQNEAQLEKSRLLSDRFSAERPKGSFSTLEIQRTEQGDSAMYLCASSPRDRGTDTQYFGPGTRLTVL.

This sequence joins TRBV5-1 and TRBJ1-6; no clear D gene. In germline, CDR1 is SGHRS, CDR2 YFSETQ. With 4 bases removed from V and 0 bases from J, the gap between germline ends came to 11 bases. This CDR3 is 16 amino acids long. The CDR3 region is CASSPGESSYNSPLHF. The CDR3 bases are TGCGCCAGCAGCCCCGGGGAGAGCTCCTATAATTCACCCCTCCACTTT.

In nucleotides, the CDR3 is TGTGCCAGCAGCACACCGGGACAGGGTTATAATGAGCAGTTCTTC. Its protein product is CASSTPGQGYNEQFF. V is TRBV21-1 and J is TRBJ2-1; the table's D call of TRBD1 was not tested on the DNA. TRBV21-1 is a listed pseudogene. The CDR3 contains 15 residues.

The CDR3, as DNA: TGTGCCAGTAGTTTGGGACTATTTTCGGGAGCCAAAAACATTCAGTACTTC. This translates into CASSLGLFSGAKNIQYF. The rearrangement joins TRBV19 to TRBJ2-4, with TRBD2 matching 7 bases. Trimming took 5 bases from V and 0 from J; bases not matched to a gene: 10. The germline CDR1 and CDR2 sequences are LNHDA and SQIVND (reference sequence). The CDR3 is made up of 17 amino acids.

Only a few counts were recorded for this clone. This sequence joins TRBV6-4 and TRBJ2-7; TRBD2 aligns across 10 bases. V shed 7 bases and J 5 bases; nucleotides not matched to a gene: 8. Germline V gives CDR1 MRHNA, CDR2 SNTAGT. This CDR3 contains 14 residues. The CDR3 DNA sequence: TGTGCCAGCAACCCACTAGCGGGGAGGCACGAGCAGTACGTC. As protein: CASNPLAGRHEQYV.

The chain couples TRBV30 to TRBJ2-5; the D gene is possibly TRBD1 (5 bases). This CDR3 contains 13 residues. V lost 1 base to trimming and J lost 8 bases, with 14 bases between them. Germline CDR1 reads GTSNPN; CDR2 reads SVGIG (reference sequence). The CDR3 DNA follows: TGTGCCTGGAGTGGGCAGGCCCAGGGCACCCAGTACTTC. This sequence encodes CAWSGQAQGTQYF.